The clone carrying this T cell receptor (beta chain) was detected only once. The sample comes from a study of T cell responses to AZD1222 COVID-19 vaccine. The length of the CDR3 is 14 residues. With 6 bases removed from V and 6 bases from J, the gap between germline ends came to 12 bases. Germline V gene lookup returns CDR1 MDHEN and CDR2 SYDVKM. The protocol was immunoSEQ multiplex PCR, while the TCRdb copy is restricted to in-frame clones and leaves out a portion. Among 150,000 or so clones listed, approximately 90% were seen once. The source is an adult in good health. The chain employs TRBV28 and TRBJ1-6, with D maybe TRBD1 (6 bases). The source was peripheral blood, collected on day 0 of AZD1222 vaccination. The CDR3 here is CASSSTGTNSPLHF. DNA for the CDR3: TGTGCCAGCAGCTCCACAGGGACTAATTCACCCCTCCACTTT.